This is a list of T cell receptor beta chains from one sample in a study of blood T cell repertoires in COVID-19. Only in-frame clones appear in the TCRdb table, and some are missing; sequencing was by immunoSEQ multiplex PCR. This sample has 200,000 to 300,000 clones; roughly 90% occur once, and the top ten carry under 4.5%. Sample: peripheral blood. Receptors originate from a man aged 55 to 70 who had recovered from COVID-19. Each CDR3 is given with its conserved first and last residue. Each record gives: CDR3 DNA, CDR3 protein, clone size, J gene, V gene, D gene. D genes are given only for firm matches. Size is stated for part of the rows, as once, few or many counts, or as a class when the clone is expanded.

CDR3 DNA: TGTGCCAGTAGTAGAAAGGGACTAGCGGGGGCCACGGGAGAGACCCAGTACTTC
CDR3 protein: CASSRKGLAGATGETQYF
clone size: -
J gene: TRBJ2-5
V gene: TRBV19
D gene: TRBD2

CDR3 DNA: TGTGCCAGCAGTTTCGGCGCGGTCTCCGGCTACACCTTC
CDR3 protein: CASSFGAVSGYTF
clone size: -
J gene: TRBJ1-2
V gene: TRBV12-3/TRBV12-4
D gene: -

CDR3 DNA: TGTGCCAGCTCACCCGGGACAGGGGTGAACTCTGGAAACACCATATATTTT
CDR3 protein: CASSPGTGVNSGNTIYF
clone size: few
J gene: TRBJ1-3
V gene: TRBV18
D gene: TRBD1

CDR3 DNA: TGCAGCGTTGAAGCCGACAGGGGAGGGTACGAGCAGTACTTC
CDR3 protein: CSVEADRGGYEQYF
clone size: once
J gene: TRBJ2-7
V gene: TRBV29-1
D gene: -

CDR3 DNA: TGCGCCAGCAGCTTGATAGGCCAGGGGGCCTGGGAGACCCAGTACTTC
CDR3 protein: CASSLIGQGAWETQYF
clone size: once
J gene: TRBJ2-5
V gene: TRBV5-1
D gene: TRBD1

CDR3 DNA: TGTGCCAGCAGCCAACAGGGTAACTATGGCTACACCTTC
CDR3 protein: CASSQQGNYGYTF
clone size: few
J gene: TRBJ1-2
V gene: TRBV3-1/TRBV3-2
D gene: -

CDR3 DNA: TGTGCCAGCAGCTTAGGAGTTGGCGGGGGTAGTTCACCCCTCCACTTT
CDR3 protein: CASSLGVGGGSSPLHF
clone size: -
J gene: TRBJ1-6
V gene: TRBV7-6
D gene: -

CDR3 DNA: TGTGCCAGCAGCCCCGATTCGGGGTATAATTCACCCCTCCACTTT
CDR3 protein: CASSPDSGYNSPLHF
clone size: -
J gene: TRBJ1-6
V gene: TRBV3-1/TRBV3-2
D gene: -

CDR3 DNA: TGTGCCAGTAGCGGGGGGTCGGCAGGGCTTAAGAGGACTGAAGCTTTCTTT
CDR3 protein: CASSGGSAGLKRTEAFF
clone size: -
J gene: TRBJ1-1
V gene: TRBV19
D gene: -

CDR3 DNA: TGCGCCAGCAGCAGCCGGACAGCCCAGGAGACCCAGTACTTC
CDR3 protein: CASSSRTAQETQYF
clone size: -
J gene: TRBJ2-5
V gene: TRBV5-1
D gene: -

CDR3 DNA: TGTGCCAGCAGCGATCTAGGGACAGGGGCCTACGAGCAGTACTTC
CDR3 protein: CASSDLGTGAYEQYF
clone size: few
J gene: TRBJ2-7
V gene: TRBV7-6
D gene: TRBD1

CDR3 DNA: TGCGCCAGCAGCTTCCAGGTGAGCTCCTACGAGCAGTACTTC
CDR3 protein: CASSFQVSSYEQYF
clone size: -
J gene: TRBJ2-7
V gene: TRBV5-1
D gene: -

CDR3 DNA: TGTGCCAGCAGGGGAAGCCAGGGTAGCTACGAGCAGTACTTC
CDR3 protein: CASRGSQGSYEQYF
clone size: -
J gene: TRBJ2-7
V gene: TRBV2
D gene: -

CDR3 DNA: TGTGCCAGCAGCGTAGCTTCGACATCGTACGAGCAGTACTTC
CDR3 protein: CASSVASTSYEQYF
clone size: -
J gene: TRBJ2-7
V gene: TRBV9
D gene: -

CDR3 DNA: TGTGCCAGCAGCGTTAAACAGATTACCGGGGAGCTGTTTTTT
CDR3 protein: CASSVKQITGELFF
clone size: -
J gene: TRBJ2-2
V gene: TRBV9
D gene: -

CDR3 DNA: TGTGCCAGCAGTGTTACAAGTTCATCCTATAATTCACCCCTCCACTTT
CDR3 protein: CASSVTSSSYNSPLHF
clone size: -
J gene: TRBJ1-6
V gene: TRBV6-1
D gene: -

CDR3 DNA: TGTGCCAGCAGTGAGAGGGTGGGGCAGCCCCAGCATTTT
CDR3 protein: CASSERVGQPQHF
clone size: few
J gene: TRBJ1-5
V gene: TRBV25-1
D gene: -

CDR3 DNA: TGTGCCAGCAGCTTAGACTCTACAGGGCCTGGAAACACCATATATTTT
CDR3 protein: CASSLDSTGPGNTIYF
clone size: -
J gene: TRBJ1-3
V gene: TRBV7-2
D gene: -

CDR3 DNA: TGTGCCAGCACTACCAACACCGGGGAGCTGTTTTTT
CDR3 protein: CASTTNTGELFF
clone size: -
J gene: TRBJ2-2
V gene: TRBV6-5
D gene: -

CDR3 DNA: TGTGCCAGCAGCTCCAGGGCGGGGGGGCCCTACTCCTACAATGAGCAGTTCTTC
CDR3 protein: CASSSRAGGPYSYNEQFF
clone size: -
J gene: TRBJ2-1
V gene: TRBV9
D gene: TRBD2

CDR3 DNA: TGTGCCAGCAGCCCTCGGGGACAGAGAGGTGAGCAGTACTTC
CDR3 protein: CASSPRGQRGEQYF
clone size: -
J gene: TRBJ2-7
V gene: TRBV9
D gene: TRBD1

CDR3 DNA: TGTGCCAGTAGACCGACAGGGTGGGGCGGGGAGCTGTTTTTT
CDR3 protein: CASRPTGWGGELFF
clone size: -
J gene: TRBJ2-2
V gene: TRBV19
D gene: TRBD1

CDR3 DNA: TGTGCCAGCAGCTTCCGAGGTCCCGAGCAGTTCTTC
CDR3 protein: CASSFRGPEQFF
clone size: -
J gene: TRBJ2-1
V gene: TRBV9
D gene: -

CDR3 DNA: TGTGCCAGCAGCGCGCCCGGACAGGGCAGATATAACCAGCATTTT
CDR3 protein: CASSAPGQGRYNQHF
clone size: -
J gene: TRBJ1-5
V gene: TRBV7-2
D gene: TRBD1

CDR3 DNA: TGTGCCACCCTGGAGGGGCCGACACCCCTCCACTTT
CDR3 protein: CATLEGPTPLHF
clone size: -
J gene: TRBJ1-6
V gene: TRBV2
D gene: -

CDR3 DNA: TGTGCCAGCAGCCCTAGCGGGGGAGCACCAATCTCCTACGAGCAGTACTTC
CDR3 protein: CASSPSGGAPISYEQYF
clone size: -
J gene: TRBJ2-7
V gene: TRBV6-2/TRBV6-3
D gene: TRBD2

CDR3 DNA: TGTGCCAGCGCCGAGAGGGGGTCGCTAGCGGGGGCTTCCTACAATGAGCAGTTCTTC
CDR3 protein: CASAERGSLAGASYNEQFF
clone size: -
J gene: TRBJ2-1
V gene: TRBV4-2
D gene: TRBD2

CDR3 DNA: TGTGCCAGCACGGGGGGGACCTACGAGCAGTACTTC
CDR3 protein: CASTGGTYEQYF
clone size: -
J gene: TRBJ2-7
V gene: TRBV12-3/TRBV12-4
D gene: TRBD2

CDR3 DNA: TGTGCCAGCAGCTTGACCGACAGGGTAGGACAGCCCCAGCATTTT
CDR3 protein: CASSLTDRVGQPQHF
clone size: -
J gene: TRBJ1-5
V gene: TRBV7-8
D gene: TRBD1

CDR3 DNA: TGTGCCAGCAATGTGGACAGGGGCTTCGGGGAGCTGTTTTTT
CDR3 protein: CASNVDRGFGELFF
clone size: once
J gene: TRBJ2-2
V gene: TRBV6-5
D gene: TRBD1

CDR3 DNA: TGTGCCAGCAGCGTAGACCGAGATGGACAGGCCTCTGAAGCTTTCTTT
CDR3 protein: CASSVDRDGQASEAFF
clone size: -
J gene: TRBJ1-1
V gene: TRBV9
D gene: TRBD1

CDR3 DNA: TGTGCCAGCAGCCTGAACCGGGGCACTGAAGCTTTCTTT
CDR3 protein: CASSLNRGTEAFF
clone size: -
J gene: TRBJ1-1
V gene: TRBV7-3
D gene: -

CDR3 DNA: TGTGCCAGCAGTGATGACTGGACCGGGGAGCTGTTTTTT
CDR3 protein: CASSDDWTGELFF
clone size: -
J gene: TRBJ2-2
V gene: TRBV6-4
D gene: -

CDR3 DNA: TGTGCCAGCAGCTTAACCACAGGACAGGGGGCAAATGAGCAGTTCTTC
CDR3 protein: CASSLTTGQGANEQFF
clone size: -
J gene: TRBJ2-1
V gene: TRBV7-3
D gene: TRBD1

CDR3 DNA: TGTGCCAGCAGCTCTGGGACTAGCGGGGGAATCTACGAGCAGTACTTC
CDR3 protein: CASSSGTSGGIYEQYF
clone size: -
J gene: TRBJ2-7
V gene: TRBV11-2
D gene: TRBD2

CDR3 DNA: TGTGCCAGCAGCCGTACGGTTGAGCAGTTCTTC
CDR3 protein: CASSRTVEQFF
clone size: -
J gene: TRBJ2-1
V gene: TRBV3-1/TRBV3-2
D gene: -

CDR3 DNA: TGTGCCAGCAGCCAAATCCCTAGCGGGGGACCCGGGGAGCTGTTTTTT
CDR3 protein: CASSQIPSGGPGELFF
clone size: once
J gene: TRBJ2-2
V gene: TRBV14
D gene: TRBD2

CDR3 DNA: TGCGCCAGCAGCCAAGATATTGGGGACAAAGCTTTCTTT
CDR3 protein: CASSQDIGDKAFF
clone size: few
J gene: TRBJ1-1
V gene: TRBV4-1
D gene: -

CDR3 DNA: TGTGCCAGCAGCTTTGACGGCGGATCTGGGGCCAACGTCCTGACTTTC
CDR3 protein: CASSFDGGSGANVLTF
clone size: -
J gene: TRBJ2-6
V gene: TRBV9
D gene: -

CDR3 DNA: TGTGCCAGCAAAAACAGCGGGGGGGCCTACAATGAGCAGTTCTTC
CDR3 protein: CASKNSGGAYNEQFF
clone size: -
J gene: TRBJ2-1
V gene: TRBV27
D gene: TRBD2

CDR3 DNA: TGTGCCAGCAGCGCCCAAACTAGCGGGGGGGCCTTTAACACCGGGGAGCTGTTTTTT
CDR3 protein: CASSAQTSGGAFNTGELFF
clone size: once
J gene: TRBJ2-2
V gene: TRBV7-6
D gene: TRBD2

CDR3 DNA: TGTGCCAGCGGGGGTCAAACGGGGACAGGGGGTGACTATGGCTACACCTTC
CDR3 protein: CASGGQTGTGGDYGYTF
clone size: -
J gene: TRBJ1-2
V gene: TRBV27
D gene: TRBD1

CDR3 DNA: TGTGCCACCAGCAGACTGACAGGGGTTGGGTCCAAAAACATTCAGTACTTC
CDR3 protein: CATSRLTGVGSKNIQYF
clone size: -
J gene: TRBJ2-4
V gene: TRBV15
D gene: TRBD1

CDR3 DNA: TGTGCCAGCACTTACGGGAAAGCTAACTATGGCTACACCTTC
CDR3 protein: CASTYGKANYGYTF
clone size: once
J gene: TRBJ1-2
V gene: TRBV14
D gene: -